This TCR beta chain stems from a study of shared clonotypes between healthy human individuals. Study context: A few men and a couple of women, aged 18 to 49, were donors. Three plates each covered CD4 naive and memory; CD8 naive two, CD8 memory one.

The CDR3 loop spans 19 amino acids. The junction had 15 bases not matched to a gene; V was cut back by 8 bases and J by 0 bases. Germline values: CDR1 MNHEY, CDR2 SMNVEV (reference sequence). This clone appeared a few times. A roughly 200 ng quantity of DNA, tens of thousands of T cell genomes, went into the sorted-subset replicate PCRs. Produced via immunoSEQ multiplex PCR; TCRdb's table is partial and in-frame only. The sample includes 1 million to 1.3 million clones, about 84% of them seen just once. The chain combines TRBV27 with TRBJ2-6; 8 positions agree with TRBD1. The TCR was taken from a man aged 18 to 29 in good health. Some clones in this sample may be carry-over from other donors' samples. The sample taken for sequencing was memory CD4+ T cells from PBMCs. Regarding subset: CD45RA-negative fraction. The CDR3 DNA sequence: TGTGCCAGCGGGGGAATAATAGACAGGGGCTTCTCTGGGGCCAACGTCCTGACTTTC. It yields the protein CASGGIIDRGFSGANVLTF.